The 2 T cell receptor beta chains given below trace back to one sample, sequenced in a study of human T cells and chemical hapten exposure. Total RNA came from unfractionated whole blood. One entry per CDR3 protein, called by TCRdb with MiXCR from the 5' RACE reads. The sample lists approximately 81,000 distinct CDR3 sequences, 7.7% occurring once. These receptors were collected from a male donor in good health.

There are a few counts of this clonotype. V and J are TRBV20-1 and TRBJ1-5; D possibly corresponds to TRBD1 (5 bases). V was shortened by 0 bases and J by 2 bases, with 11 bases between the two germline ends. The length of the CDR3 is 15 residues. The germline CDR1 and CDR2 sequences are DFQATT and SNEGSKA (reference sequence). The CDR3 reads CSARDIRAGNQPQHF. The DNA of the CDR3 is TGCAGTGCTAGAGATATCAGGGCAGGCAATCAGCCCCAGCATTTT.

This clonotype appeared a few times. The chain couples TRBV12-3 or TRBV12-4 to TRBJ1-2; no clear D. Trimming took off 1 base at V and 3 bases at J, with 9 bases between the two ends. The CDR3 length is 14 residues. In nucleotides, the CDR3 is TGTGCCAGCAGTTTAGGGAATCAGCACTATGGCTACACCTTC. It yields the protein CASSLGNQHYGYTF.